This is a list of T cell receptor beta chains from one sample in a study of T-cell memory formation after mild COVID-19. A single record per CDR3 protein comes from TCRdb applying MiXCR to the 5' RACE reads. This sample has about 130,000 distinct CDR3 sequences, with about 6% found just once. The specimen sequenced was PBMCs or a T cell subset sorted from them (not recorded which). The receptors here all came from an adult woman who had mild COVID-19 (a few samples of this study predate the infection). Cell type and time point are not known. CDR3s include the opening cysteine and the closing phenylalanine or tryptophan. A D gene is named only where the DNA matches it firmly. Not every row has a clone size; where given, it reads once, few, many or a size class.

size: NA; V: TRBV5-1; D: TRBD1; J: TRBJ1-6; DNA: TGCGCCAGCAGCCTCACGACAGGGACCGGGAATTCACCCCTCCACTTT; CDR3: CASSLTTGTGNSPLHF
size: NA; V: TRBV7-2; D: NA; J: TRBJ1-1; DNA: TGTGCCAGCAGCTTGTTCGCGGGGATGAACACTGAAGCTTTCTTT; CDR3: CASSLFAGMNTEAFF
size: many; V: TRBV7-2; D: NA; J: TRBJ2-3; DNA: TGTGCCAGCAGCGTTTACTCAGATACGCAGTATTTT; CDR3: CASSVYSDTQYF
size: NA; V: TRBV19; D: NA; J: TRBJ1-5; DNA: TGTGCCAGTTCGGGGGAGGCCTATAGCAATCAGCCCCAGCATTTT; CDR3: CASSGEAYSNQPQHF
size: few; V: TRBV7-9; D: TRBD2; J: TRBJ2-1; DNA: TGTGCCAGCAGCCCATTAGCGGGGAGCTCCTACAATGAGCAGTTCTTC; CDR3: CASSPLAGSSYNEQFF
size: NA; V: TRBV29-1; D: NA; J: TRBJ2-1; DNA: TGCAGCGCGGGCGGCGGTACCAATGAGCAGTTCTTC; CDR3: CSAGGGTNEQFF
size: NA; V: TRBV11-3; D: NA; J: TRBJ2-3; DNA: TGTGCCAGCAGCTTAGAGGGCGGGGGCACAGATACGCAGTATTTT; CDR3: CASSLEGGGTDTQYF
size: few; V: TRBV5-1; D: TRBD2; J: TRBJ2-1; DNA: TGCGCCAGCAGCTTGGGGCGGGAGGGCCCCTACAATGAGCAGTTCTTC; CDR3: CASSLGREGPYNEQFF
size: many; V: TRBV7-6; D: NA; J: TRBJ2-1; DNA: TGTGCCAGCAGCTCACGGGAGAGCTCCTACAATGAGCAGTTCTTC; CDR3: CASSSRESSYNEQFF
size: NA; V: TRBV15; D: NA; J: TRBJ2-7; DNA: TGTGCCACCAGCAGAGGAGGCGTGCACGAGCAGTACTTC; CDR3: CATSRGGVHEQYF
size: few; V: TRBV20-1; D: NA; J: TRBJ2-3; DNA: TGCAGTGCTAGAGATCGGATCGTGGTGGGAGATACGCAGTATTTT; CDR3: CSARDRIVVGDTQYF